This T cell receptor (beta chain) stems from a study of OX40 agonist ivuxolimab in advanced cancers. Study information: Ivuxolimab, an antibody that agonizes OX40 (CD134), was administered to the patients. General observations from the study: At 0.1 to 3.0 mg/kg and by week 6, CD4+ and CD8+ T cells in the blood had expanded clonally. Compared with CD4+, CD8+ T cells on average had more expanded clones.

CDR3 size: 16 residues. Per germline, CDR1 LNHNV and CDR2 YYDKDF (reference sequence). Trimming cost V 0 bases and J 2 bases, with 13 bases left between them. Method: immunoSEQ multiplex PCR; TCRdb's copy keeps in-frame clones and lacks some. The sample gives under 80,000 clones, approximately 88% of which show up once; roughly 4% is in the top ten. Concerning this clone itself: Antigen specificity is unknown.

Peripheral blood came from all dose cohorts at three timepoints. The sample consisted of CD4+ or CD8+ T cells sorted from blood, taken in a trial of the OX40 agonist ivuxolimab. This sequence was found in an adult with an advanced solid tumor such as melanoma, head and neck, liver or kidney cancer. The chain links TRBV15 to TRBJ2-5; D is unresolved. The chain's CDR3 is CATSRDAGFQQETQYF. CDR3 DNA sequence: TGTGCCACCAGCAGAGACGCCGGATTCCAACAAGAGACCCAGTACTTC.